The entry below gives a single T cell receptor (beta chain) sequence along with its context. Its antigen is unidentified. This sample stems from a study of cytomegalovirus exposure and HLA in healthy donors. This PCR relied on a set of 60 Vbeta primers and 13 Jbeta primers. This table comes from immunoSEQ multiplex PCR, and its TCRdb copy is limited to in-frame clones, with some not included. Here the sample spans approximately 280,000 clones, over 85% being singletons. Study-wide results and limits: In a later analysis, TCR beta V- and J-gene trimming was associated with a missense DCLRE1C variant.

Trimming removed 5 bases from V and 9 bases from J; junction bases left unmatched: 8. Germline V gene lookup returns CDR1 LNHDA and CDR2 SQIVND (reference sequence). The CDR3 covers 13 residues. V usage is TRBV19 and J usage is TRBJ1-1; 8 bases align to TRBD1. The sample taken for sequencing was PBMCs. The source of this sequence is a woman in her late teens or twenties in good health and CMV-seronegative. The CDR3 sequence: CASSGQGGLKAFF. As DNA, the CDR3 is TGTGCCAGTAGTGGACAGGGCGGGCTGAAAGCTTTCTTT.